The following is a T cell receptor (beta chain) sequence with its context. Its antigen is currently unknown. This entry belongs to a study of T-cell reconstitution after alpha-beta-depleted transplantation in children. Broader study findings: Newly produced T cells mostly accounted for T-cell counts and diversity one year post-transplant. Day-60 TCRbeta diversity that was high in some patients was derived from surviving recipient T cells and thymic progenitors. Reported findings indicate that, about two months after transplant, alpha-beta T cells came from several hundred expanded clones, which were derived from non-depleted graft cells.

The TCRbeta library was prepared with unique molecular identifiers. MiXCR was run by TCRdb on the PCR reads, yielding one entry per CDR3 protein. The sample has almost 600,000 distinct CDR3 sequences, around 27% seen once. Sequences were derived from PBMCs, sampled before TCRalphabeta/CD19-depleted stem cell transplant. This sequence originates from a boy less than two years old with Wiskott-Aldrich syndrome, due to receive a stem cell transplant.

The CDR3 region has the DNA TGCAGTGCTAGAGATCTACCAGGGTATGGCTACACCTTC. It translates to CSARDLPGYGYTF. V gene TRBV20-1 combines with J gene TRBJ1-2, with D tentatively TRBD1 (5 bases). Trimming stripped 0 bases from V and 5 bases from J, with 10 bases between. Germline V gene sequence: CDR1 DFQATT, CDR2 SNEGSKA (reference sequence). CDR3 size: 13 residues.